These T cell receptor beta chains were read from a single sample in a study of monozygotic twins with inflammatory bowel disease. TCRdb reanalyzed the 5' RACE reads, giving one entry per CDR3 protein sequence and no DNA. This sample's table reports about 450,000 distinct CDR3 sequences. The sequencing sample was made of blood. The receptor source for this set is a human donor with ulcerative colitis or Crohn's disease, or a healthy co-twin of an affected twin (not recorded which). Both conserved end residues are part of each CDR3.

TRBJ1-4,TRBV18,CASSPNAGEKLFF
TRBJ1-5,TRBV7-2,CASSLATENQPQHF
TRBJ2-7,TRBV6-6,CASSLRSDEDEQYF
TRBJ2-4,TRBV10-3,CAAGGGVGAKNIQYF
TRBJ2-3,TRBV10-3,CAISAGASRGDTQYF
TRBJ2-3,TRBV4-2,CASSQGTGPDTQYF
TRBJ1-1,TRBV7-2,CASRRQGSSTEAFF
TRBJ2-5,TRBV5-1,CASSFDRGRKETQYF
TRBJ2-3,TRBV27,CASSPETSDPSDTQYF
TRBJ1-1,TRBV7-2,CASSQKQPGTVNTEAFF
TRBJ2-4,TRBV18,CASSRGQADIQYF
TRBJ2-1,TRBV18,CASSPPTSGGHYNEQFF
TRBJ2-7,TRBV20-1,CSARDEAGAYEQYF
TRBJ2-7,TRBV12-3/TRBV12-4,CASSPGPQYEQYF
TRBJ2-7,TRBV5-1,CASSLLPGQGDDEQYF
TRBJ2-1,TRBV5-6,CAGSLKREQFF
TRBJ2-5,TRBV24-1,CATSDRASGSYETQYF
TRBJ2-7,TRBV4-2,CASCCGDRGFLF
TRBJ2-2,TRBV7-9,CASSSRQGGSGELFF
TRBJ2-4,TRBV20-1,CSVRTAGVAKNIQYF
TRBJ2-5,TRBV18,CASSPVEQETQYF
TRBJ1-5,TRBV5-4,CASSLAGGDQPQHF
TRBJ2-1,TRBV5-1,CASSSDPTPYDEQFF
TRBJ2-1,TRBV5-1,CASSLDGGRALGEQFF
TRBJ2-7,TRBV14,CASSRIRDRGSFEQYF